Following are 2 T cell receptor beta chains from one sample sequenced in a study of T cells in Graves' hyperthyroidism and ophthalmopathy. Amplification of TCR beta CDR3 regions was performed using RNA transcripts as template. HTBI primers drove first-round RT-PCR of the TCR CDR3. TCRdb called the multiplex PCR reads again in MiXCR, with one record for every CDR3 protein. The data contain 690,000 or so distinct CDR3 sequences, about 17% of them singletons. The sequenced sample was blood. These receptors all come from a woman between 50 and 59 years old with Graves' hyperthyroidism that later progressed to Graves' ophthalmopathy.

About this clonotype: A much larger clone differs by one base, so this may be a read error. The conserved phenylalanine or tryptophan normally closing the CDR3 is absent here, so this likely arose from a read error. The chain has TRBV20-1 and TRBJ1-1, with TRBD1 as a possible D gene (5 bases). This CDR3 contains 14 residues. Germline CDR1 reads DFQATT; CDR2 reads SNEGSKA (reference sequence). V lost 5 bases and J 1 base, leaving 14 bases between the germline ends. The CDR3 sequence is CSARSGRTNTEAFS. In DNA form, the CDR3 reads TGCAGTGCTCGCTCGGGACGGACGAACACTGAAGCTTTCTCT.

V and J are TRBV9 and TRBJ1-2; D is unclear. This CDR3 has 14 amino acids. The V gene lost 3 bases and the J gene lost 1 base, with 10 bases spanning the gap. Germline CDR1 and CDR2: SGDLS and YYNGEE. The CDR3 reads CASSDIDLNYGYTF. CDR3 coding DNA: TGTGCCAGCAGCGACATCGATCTTAACTATGGCTACACCTTC.